This is a list of T cell receptor beta chains from one sample in a study of cytomegalovirus exposure and HLA in healthy donors. The assay was immunoSEQ multiplex PCR, and TCRdb's table has in-frame clones only and misses some. The sample includes about 220,000 clones, about 90% of them seen just once. Sequenced input: PBMCs. The receptor source for this set is a woman between 18 and 29 years old in good health and CMV-seronegative. CDR3s include the opening cysteine and the closing phenylalanine or tryptophan. Expanded clones are given a class, and other clones once, few, many or no size at all.

TRBV29-1,NA,TRBJ2-3,CSVEPSGRGDTQYF
TRBV5-1,NA,TRBJ1-1,CASSLSVGVALRAFF
TRBV7-6,NA,TRBJ1-2,CATRGGGRYTF
TRBV5-6,NA,TRBJ2-7,CASSPSGSASYEQYF
TRBV30,NA,TRBJ1-2,CAWSGDRVEYGYTF
TRBV5-1,NA,TRBJ2-1,CASSISSGRAYNEQFF
TRBV7-2,NA,TRBJ1-5,CASSLRVGADQPQHF
TRBV5-4,NA,TRBJ2-2,CASSFGLRPDNTGELFF
TRBV5-1,once,TRBJ2-7,CASSPRQGGSYEQYF
TRBV10-1,NA,TRBJ2-2,CARCSGMSGSTGELFF
TRBV30,once,TRBJ1-4,CAWSVGGVNEKLFF
TRBV27,once,TRBJ1-1,CASSFKRNTEAFF
TRBV7-9,NA,TRBJ1-2,CASSSNRVRNYGYTF
TRBV6-6,NA,TRBJ2-7,CASSYSLAGGEQYF
TRBV18,NA,TRBJ2-7,CASSFASNYEQYF
TRBV29-1,NA,TRBJ2-7,CSVEGWTGAYEQYF
TRBV18,NA,TRBJ1-5,CASSPLEGAIQPQHF
TRBV6-1,NA,TRBJ1-1,CASSETQTGWSTEAFF
TRBV5-4,NA,TRBJ1-1,CASSGKVGTPENTEAFF
TRBV6-5,NA,TRBJ1-2,CASSQGQVVGYTF